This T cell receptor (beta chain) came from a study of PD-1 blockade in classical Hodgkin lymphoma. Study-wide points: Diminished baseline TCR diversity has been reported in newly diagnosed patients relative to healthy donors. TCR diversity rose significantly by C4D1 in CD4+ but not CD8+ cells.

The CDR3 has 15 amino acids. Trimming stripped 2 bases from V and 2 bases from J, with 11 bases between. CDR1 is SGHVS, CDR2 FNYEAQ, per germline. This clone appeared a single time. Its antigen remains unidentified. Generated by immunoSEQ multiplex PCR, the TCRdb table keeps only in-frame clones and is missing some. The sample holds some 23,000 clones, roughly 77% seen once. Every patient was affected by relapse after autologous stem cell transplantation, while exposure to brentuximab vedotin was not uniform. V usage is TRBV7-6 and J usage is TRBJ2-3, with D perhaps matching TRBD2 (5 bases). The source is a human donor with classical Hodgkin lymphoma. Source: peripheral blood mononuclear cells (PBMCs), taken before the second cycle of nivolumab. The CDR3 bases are TGTGCCAGCAGCTTACTGGCGAGGGACACAGATACGCAGTATTTT. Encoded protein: CASSLLARDTDTQYF.